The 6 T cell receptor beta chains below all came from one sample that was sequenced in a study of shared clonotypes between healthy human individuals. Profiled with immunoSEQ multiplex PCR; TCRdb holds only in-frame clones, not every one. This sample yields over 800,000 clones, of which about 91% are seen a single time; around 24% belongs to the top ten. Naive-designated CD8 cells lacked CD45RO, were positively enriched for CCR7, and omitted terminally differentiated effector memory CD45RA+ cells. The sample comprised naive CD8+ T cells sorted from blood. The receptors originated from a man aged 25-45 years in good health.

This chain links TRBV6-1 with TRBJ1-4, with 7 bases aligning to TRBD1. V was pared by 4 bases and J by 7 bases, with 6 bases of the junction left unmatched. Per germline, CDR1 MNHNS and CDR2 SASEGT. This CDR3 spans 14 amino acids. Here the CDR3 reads CASSVQGTVEKLFF. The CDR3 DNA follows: TGTGCCAGCAGTGTACAAGGGACAGTTGAAAAACTGTTTTTT.

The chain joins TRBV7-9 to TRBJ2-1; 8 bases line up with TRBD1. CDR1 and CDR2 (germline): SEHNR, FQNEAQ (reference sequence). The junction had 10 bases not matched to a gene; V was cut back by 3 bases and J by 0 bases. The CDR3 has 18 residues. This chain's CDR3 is CASSFPGQVLSSYNEQFF. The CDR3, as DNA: TGTGCCAGCAGCTTCCCGGGACAGGTACTTTCCTCCTACAATGAGCAGTTCTTC. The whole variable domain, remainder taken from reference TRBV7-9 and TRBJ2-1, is DTGVSQNPRHKITKRGQNVTFRCDPISEHNRLYWYRQTLGQGPEFLTYFQNEAQLEKSRLLSDRFSAERPKGSFSTLEIQRTEQGDSAMYLCASSFPGQVLSSYNEQFFGPGTRLTVL.

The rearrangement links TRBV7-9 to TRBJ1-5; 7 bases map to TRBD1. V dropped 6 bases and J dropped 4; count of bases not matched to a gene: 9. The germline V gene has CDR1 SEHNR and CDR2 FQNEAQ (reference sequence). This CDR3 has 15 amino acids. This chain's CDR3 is CASSQGSGGNQPQHF. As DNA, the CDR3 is TGTGCCAGCAGTCAGGGGTCAGGGGGTAATCAGCCCCAGCATTTT.

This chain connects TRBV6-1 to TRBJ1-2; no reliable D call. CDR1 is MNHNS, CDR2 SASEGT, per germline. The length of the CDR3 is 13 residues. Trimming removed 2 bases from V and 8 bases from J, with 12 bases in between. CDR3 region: CASSERRSRGYTF. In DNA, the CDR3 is TGTGCCAGCAGTGAAAGGAGGTCGAGGGGCTACACCTTC.

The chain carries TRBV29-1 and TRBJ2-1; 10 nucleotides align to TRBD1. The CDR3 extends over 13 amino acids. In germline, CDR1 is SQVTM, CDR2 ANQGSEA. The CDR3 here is CSSGTGVYNEQFF. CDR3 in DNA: TGCAGTTCCGGGACAGGGGTGTACAATGAGCAGTTCTTC.

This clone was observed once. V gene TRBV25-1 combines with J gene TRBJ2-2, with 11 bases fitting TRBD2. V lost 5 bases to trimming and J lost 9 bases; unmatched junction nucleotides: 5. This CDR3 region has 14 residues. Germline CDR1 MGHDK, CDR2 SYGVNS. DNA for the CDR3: TGTGCCAGCAGTTTAGTAGCGGGAGGGAGGGAGCTGTTTTTT. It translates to CASSLVAGGRELFF.